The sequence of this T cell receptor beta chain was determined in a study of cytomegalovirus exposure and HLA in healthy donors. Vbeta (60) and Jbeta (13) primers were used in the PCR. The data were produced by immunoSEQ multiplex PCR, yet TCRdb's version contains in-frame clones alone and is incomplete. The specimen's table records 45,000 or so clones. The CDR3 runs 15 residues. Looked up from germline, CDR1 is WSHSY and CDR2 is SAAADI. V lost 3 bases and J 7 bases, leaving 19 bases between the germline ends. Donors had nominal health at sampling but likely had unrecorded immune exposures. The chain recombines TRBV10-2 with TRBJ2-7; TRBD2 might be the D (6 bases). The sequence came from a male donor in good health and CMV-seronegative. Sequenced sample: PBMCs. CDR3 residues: CASSDPGRETREQYF. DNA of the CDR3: TGCGCCAGCAGTGATCCGGGTCGGGAGACACGTGAGCAGTACTTC.